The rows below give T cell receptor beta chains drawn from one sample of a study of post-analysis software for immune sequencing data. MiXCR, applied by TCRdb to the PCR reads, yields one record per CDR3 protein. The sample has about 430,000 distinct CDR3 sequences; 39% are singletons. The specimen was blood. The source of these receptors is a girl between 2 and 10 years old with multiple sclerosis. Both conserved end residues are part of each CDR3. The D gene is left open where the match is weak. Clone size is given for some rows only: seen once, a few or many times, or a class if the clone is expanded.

CDR3nt: TGTGCCAGCAATTCAGGGGGAGAGACCCAGTACTTC
CDR3aa: CASNSGGETQYF
abundance: NA
j_gene: TRBJ2-5
v_gene: TRBV6-5
d_gene: TRBD1

CDR3nt: TGTGCCAGCAGCTTAGCGTCGGGGTGGTGGTATGGCTACACCTTC
CDR3aa: CASSLASGWWYGYTF
abundance: NA
j_gene: TRBJ1-2
v_gene: TRBV7-2
d_gene: NA

CDR3nt: TGCAGTGCTACCCGCACGGGGGACAGCTCCTGCGAGCAGTACTTC
CDR3aa: CSATRTGDSSCEQYF
abundance: few
j_gene: TRBJ2-7
v_gene: TRBV20-1
d_gene: NA

CDR3nt: TGCAGCGTTGTGGACTATGGCGGGGTCAAGGGGTACAATGAGCAGTTCTTC
CDR3aa: CSVVDYGGVKGYNEQFF
abundance: few
j_gene: TRBJ2-1
v_gene: TRBV29-1
d_gene: NA

CDR3nt: TGTGCCAGCACCCTAAGGGCGAAACTAGAAAGGGGGTACAATGAGCAGTTCTTC
CDR3aa: CASTLRAKLERGYNEQFF
abundance: NA
j_gene: TRBJ2-1
v_gene: TRBV12-3/TRBV12-4
d_gene: NA

CDR3nt: TGTGCCAGCAGTTACCTGAGGGACACGTCTGAGCAGTTCTTC
CDR3aa: CASSYLRDTSEQFF
abundance: many
j_gene: TRBJ2-1
v_gene: TRBV6-5
d_gene: NA

CDR3nt: TGTGCCAGCAGCCAAATCCATTTCAAGGGAGGGGAGACCCAGTACTTC
CDR3aa: CASSQIHFKGGETQYF
abundance: few
j_gene: TRBJ2-5
v_gene: TRBV4-2
d_gene: TRBD2

CDR3nt: TGTGCCAGCAGCCGGGAGAGACTAGCGGGGACCAATGAGCAGTTCTTC
CDR3aa: CASSRERLAGTNEQFF
abundance: few
j_gene: TRBJ2-1
v_gene: TRBV4-2
d_gene: TRBD2

CDR3nt: TGCGCCAGCAGCCAAGATCCTCACGGGTGGGCCTACAATGAGCAGTTCTTC
CDR3aa: CASSQDPHGWAYNEQFF
abundance: NA
j_gene: TRBJ2-1
v_gene: TRBV4-3
d_gene: NA

CDR3nt: TGCAGTGCCCCGCCGGGGATAGCATCATATAATTCACCCCTCCACTTT
CDR3aa: CSAPPGIASYNSPLHF
abundance: few
j_gene: TRBJ1-6
v_gene: TRBV20-1
d_gene: NA

CDR3nt: TGTGCCAGCAGCCTTACTAGCGGCTACGAGCAGTACTTC
CDR3aa: CASSLTSGYEQYF
abundance: many
j_gene: TRBJ2-7
v_gene: TRBV7-3
d_gene: TRBD2

CDR3nt: TGTGCCAGCTCAGTCCAGGGTCGGGAGACCCAGTACTTC
CDR3aa: CASSVQGRETQYF
abundance: NA
j_gene: TRBJ2-5
v_gene: TRBV18
d_gene: NA

CDR3nt: TGCAGTGCTCATCGCGGTAGCGGGAAGCCACGGGATACGCAGTATTTT
CDR3aa: CSAHRGSGKPRDTQYF
abundance: NA
j_gene: TRBJ2-3
v_gene: TRBV20-1
d_gene: TRBD2

CDR3nt: TGTGCCACCAGTGATTCCACCGTTTTGGGGGGGCTGAATGGCTACACCTTC
CDR3aa: CATSDSTVLGGLNGYTF
abundance: few
j_gene: TRBJ1-2
v_gene: TRBV24-1
d_gene: NA

CDR3nt: TGCGCCAGCAGCTCGCCTCCCAGGACAGTGCAAGAGACCCAGTACTTC
CDR3aa: CASSSPPRTVQETQYF
abundance: few
j_gene: TRBJ2-5
v_gene: TRBV5-1
d_gene: NA

CDR3nt: TGTGCCAGCGCCACCCGGCGGGTGAACACTGAAGCTTTCTTT
CDR3aa: CASATRRVNTEAFF
abundance: NA
j_gene: TRBJ1-1
v_gene: TRBV7-9
d_gene: NA

CDR3nt: TGTGCCAGCAGCTTAGAAGCCAGGGATTATGATGGCTACACCTTC
CDR3aa: CASSLEARDYDGYTF
abundance: NA
j_gene: TRBJ1-2
v_gene: TRBV7-6
d_gene: NA

CDR3nt: TGCAGCGTTGAAGATCCCCTAGCGGGGACTGTTTTGGAGTACAATGAGCAGTTCTTC
CDR3aa: CSVEDPLAGTVLEYNEQFF
abundance: NA
j_gene: TRBJ2-1
v_gene: TRBV29-1
d_gene: TRBD2

CDR3nt: TGTGCCAGCATAGGGGGGACAGGGGACAATGAGCAGTTCTTC
CDR3aa: CASIGGTGDNEQFF
abundance: NA
j_gene: TRBJ2-1
v_gene: TRBV19
d_gene: TRBD1

CDR3nt: TGTGCCAGCAGCTTAAGACAGCCCTACACTGAGCAGTTCTTC
CDR3aa: CASSLRQPYTEQFF
abundance: few
j_gene: TRBJ2-1
v_gene: TRBV5-6
d_gene: NA

CDR3nt: TGTGCCAGCAGCTCCGGGACAGGGACCACAGATACGCAGTATTTT
CDR3aa: CASSSGTGTTDTQYF
abundance: NA
j_gene: TRBJ2-3
v_gene: TRBV7-3
d_gene: TRBD1

CDR3nt: TGTGCCAGCGGTGGGGATAACTATGGCTACACCTTC
CDR3aa: CASGGDNYGYTF
abundance: NA
j_gene: TRBJ1-2
v_gene: TRBV7-9
d_gene: NA

CDR3nt: TGCAGCGTTGAAGTGGAATGGGGGATTAACTATGGCTACACCTTC
CDR3aa: CSVEVEWGINYGYTF
abundance: NA
j_gene: TRBJ1-2
v_gene: TRBV29-1
d_gene: NA

CDR3nt: TGTGCCAGCAGTGAAGCGGAGGAGGGGGCGTACGAGCAGTACTTC
CDR3aa: CASSEAEEGAYEQYF
abundance: few
j_gene: TRBJ2-7
v_gene: TRBV6-1
d_gene: NA

CDR3nt: TGTGCCAGCTCAAGCAGGGGTCCTTCCTACGAGCAGTACTTC
CDR3aa: CASSSRGPSYEQYF
abundance: few
j_gene: TRBJ2-7
v_gene: TRBV28
d_gene: NA

CDR3nt: TGTGCCAGCAGCCGGACAGGCAAGACCTACAATGAGCAGTTCTTC
CDR3aa: CASSRTGKTYNEQFF
abundance: NA
j_gene: TRBJ2-1
v_gene: TRBV5-5
d_gene: TRBD1

CDR3nt: TGTGCCAGCAGTACTAGCGGGATCTACGAGCAGTACTTC
CDR3aa: CASSTSGIYEQYF
abundance: few
j_gene: TRBJ2-7
v_gene: TRBV28
d_gene: TRBD2

CDR3nt: TGTGCCATCAGTGGCCCATCAAGGGGGCCGTATGGCTACACCTTC
CDR3aa: CAISGPSRGPYGYTF
abundance: NA
j_gene: TRBJ1-2
v_gene: TRBV10-3
d_gene: TRBD1

CDR3nt: TGCGCCAACAGCTTGGCCGCGGGAGGGAATGAGCAGTTCTTC
CDR3aa: CANSLAAGGNEQFF
abundance: NA
j_gene: TRBJ2-1
v_gene: TRBV5-1
d_gene: TRBD2

CDR3nt: TGCAGTTCCTCGGCAGCTAACTATGGTTACACCTTC
CDR3aa: CSSSAANYGYTF
abundance: few
j_gene: TRBJ1-2
v_gene: TRBV20-1
d_gene: NA

CDR3nt: TGTGCCAGCAGTGACGGTCGGAACACTGAAGCTTTCTTT
CDR3aa: CASSDGRNTEAFF
abundance: NA
j_gene: TRBJ1-1
v_gene: TRBV6-4
d_gene: NA

CDR3nt: TGTGCCAGCAGCTTGGTCAATGTGAAGAGCTCCTATAATTCACCCCTCCACTTT
CDR3aa: CASSLVNVKSSYNSPLHF
abundance: NA
j_gene: TRBJ1-6
v_gene: TRBV7-9
d_gene: NA

CDR3nt: TGTGCCAGCAGTTTCCGCAGGGGGCAAGATGGCTACACCTTC
CDR3aa: CASSFRRGQDGYTF
abundance: NA
j_gene: TRBJ1-2
v_gene: TRBV6-6
d_gene: TRBD1

CDR3nt: TGCGCCAGCTCCGCTGTGGATAGCTCCTACAATGGGCAGTTCTTC
CDR3aa: CASSAVDSSYNGQFF
abundance: NA
j_gene: TRBJ2-1
v_gene: TRBV5-1
d_gene: NA

CDR3nt: TGTGCCAGCAGCTTAACACAGGTGTACGAGCAGTACTTC
CDR3aa: CASSLTQVYEQYF
abundance: NA
j_gene: TRBJ2-7
v_gene: TRBV7-9
d_gene: NA

CDR3nt: TGTGCCAGCAGTTTATATCCAGGGTCGAACACCGGGGAGCTGTTTTTT
CDR3aa: CASSLYPGSNTGELFF
abundance: few
j_gene: TRBJ2-2
v_gene: TRBV27
d_gene: NA

CDR3nt: TGTGCCAGCAATTACGCTGCGACAGGGAACTATGGCTACACCTTC
CDR3aa: CASNYAATGNYGYTF
abundance: NA
j_gene: TRBJ1-2
v_gene: TRBV6-5
d_gene: TRBD1

CDR3nt: TGCAGTGCTGCTAACACAGATACGCAGTATTTT
CDR3aa: CSAANTDTQYF
abundance: NA
j_gene: TRBJ2-3
v_gene: TRBV20-1
d_gene: NA

CDR3nt: TGTGCCAGCAGTCGACTAGCGGGGGATCAAGAGACCCAGTACTTC
CDR3aa: CASSRLAGDQETQYF
abundance: NA
j_gene: TRBJ2-5
v_gene: TRBV7-3
d_gene: TRBD2

CDR3nt: TGTGCCAGCAGACAGACGAGAGCAGATACGCAGTATTTT
CDR3aa: CASRQTRADTQYF
abundance: NA
j_gene: TRBJ2-3
v_gene: TRBV12-3/TRBV12-4
d_gene: NA

CDR3nt: TGTGCCAGCAGCTCCCAAGACAGGGGCTACGAGCAGTACTTC
CDR3aa: CASSSQDRGYEQYF
abundance: NA
j_gene: TRBJ2-7
v_gene: TRBV11-2
d_gene: TRBD1

CDR3nt: TGTGCCAGCAGTCGCTCACCCGGGACAGTTTACGAGCAGTACTTC
CDR3aa: CASSRSPGTVYEQYF
abundance: few
j_gene: TRBJ2-7
v_gene: TRBV28
d_gene: TRBD1

CDR3nt: TGTGCCAGCAGCTTACCGCCGGGACAGACGACGTATTTT
CDR3aa: CASSLPPGQTTYF
abundance: once
j_gene: TRBJ2-3
v_gene: TRBV7-8
d_gene: TRBD1

CDR3nt: TGTGCCAGCAGCCTTACGTTAGCCCGAGAGCAGTTCTTC
CDR3aa: CASSLTLAREQFF
abundance: NA
j_gene: TRBJ2-1
v_gene: TRBV6-2/TRBV6-3
d_gene: NA

CDR3nt: TGCGCCAGCAGCTTGGCGGGGGACCAGGCCACCCAGTACTTC
CDR3aa: CASSLAGDQATQYF
abundance: few
j_gene: TRBJ2-7
v_gene: TRBV5-1
d_gene: NA

CDR3nt: TGTGCCAGCAGCTTTCTGGGGTCGGAGGCAGATGCGCAGTATTTT
CDR3aa: CASSFLGSEADAQYF
abundance: NA
j_gene: TRBJ2-3
v_gene: TRBV7-9
d_gene: NA

CDR3nt: TGTGCCAGCAGCTTAAAGCTAGGAGGAGGGACAGCACTACGGGAGCAGTACTTC
CDR3aa: CASSLKLGGGTALREQYF
abundance: few
j_gene: TRBJ2-7
v_gene: TRBV11-2
d_gene: NA

CDR3nt: TGTGCCAGCAGGCGCACAGGGGGGGCAGGAGATGAGCAGTTCTTC
CDR3aa: CASRRTGGAGDEQFF
abundance: many
j_gene: TRBJ2-1
v_gene: TRBV5-6
d_gene: NA

CDR3nt: TGTGCCAGCAGTTACCCCGGGGGAGAACGGTATGGCTACACCTTC
CDR3aa: CASSYPGGERYGYTF
abundance: few
j_gene: TRBJ1-2
v_gene: TRBV6-2/TRBV6-3
d_gene: NA

CDR3nt: TGTGCCAGCAGTTTTAGCAGGGTCTACAATGAGCAGTTCTTC
CDR3aa: CASSFSRVYNEQFF
abundance: few
j_gene: TRBJ2-1
v_gene: TRBV12-3/TRBV12-4
d_gene: NA

CDR3nt: TGTGCCACCAGTGTTGGGGCAGGAGATACGCAGTATTTT
CDR3aa: CATSVGAGDTQYF
abundance: few
j_gene: TRBJ2-3
v_gene: TRBV24-1
d_gene: NA

CDR3nt: TGCGCCAGCAGCCAAGGTAACACAGGGCTGGGCGAGCAGTACTTC
CDR3aa: CASSQGNTGLGEQYF
abundance: NA
j_gene: TRBJ2-7
v_gene: TRBV4-1
d_gene: NA

CDR3nt: TGCAGTGCTAGTTCCCAGGGATTTCGGGAGACCCAGTACTTC
CDR3aa: CSASSQGFRETQYF
abundance: NA
j_gene: TRBJ2-5
v_gene: TRBV20-1
d_gene: NA

CDR3nt: TGTGCCAGCAGCTTTGTTAAGGGGGCGACTAATGAAAAACTGTTTTTT
CDR3aa: CASSFVKGATNEKLFF
abundance: few
j_gene: TRBJ1-4
v_gene: TRBV7-2
d_gene: TRBD1

CDR3nt: TGTGCCAGCAGCGTGACTAGCAATGAGCAGTTCTTC
CDR3aa: CASSVTSNEQFF
abundance: NA
j_gene: TRBJ2-1
v_gene: TRBV7-9
d_gene: NA

CDR3nt: TGTGCCAGCAGTACCCGACAGTTAGGCTCTGGGGCCAACGTCCTGACTTTC
CDR3aa: CASSTRQLGSGANVLTF
abundance: NA
j_gene: TRBJ2-6
v_gene: TRBV28
d_gene: NA

CDR3nt: TGTGCCAGCAGCACAAGCGGGGAGAGCACAGATACGCAGTATTTT
CDR3aa: CASSTSGESTDTQYF
abundance: NA
j_gene: TRBJ2-3
v_gene: TRBV6-5
d_gene: TRBD2

CDR3nt: TGTGCCAGCAATGGGGCAGGGACCACCTACGAGCAGTACTTC
CDR3aa: CASNGAGTTYEQYF
abundance: few
j_gene: TRBJ2-7
v_gene: TRBV2
d_gene: NA

CDR3nt: TGTGCCAGCAGTTTAGCTAGCGGGAGGGCAGATACGCAGTATTTT
CDR3aa: CASSLASGRADTQYF
abundance: NA
j_gene: TRBJ2-3
v_gene: TRBV12-3/TRBV12-4
d_gene: TRBD2